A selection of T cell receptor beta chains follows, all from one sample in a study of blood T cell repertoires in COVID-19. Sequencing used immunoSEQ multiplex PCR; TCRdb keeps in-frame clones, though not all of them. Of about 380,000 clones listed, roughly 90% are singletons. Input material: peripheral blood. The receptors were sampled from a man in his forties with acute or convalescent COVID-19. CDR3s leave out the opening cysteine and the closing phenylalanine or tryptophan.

ASSRTARSYNEQF | TRBV5-6 | 13
ASSPTGSEPQH | TRBV5-1 | 11
ASSVGVGTIYGYT | TRBV9 | 13
ASILTAAGNTIY | TRBV19 | 12
ASRDSLNQPQH | TRBV19 | 11
ASSQDRGGGTDTQY | TRBV4-2 | 14
ASKSGGLKPNTGELF | TRBV19 | 15
ASSPLEEQYSGNTIY | TRBV28 | 15
ASSVLAGTRAGELF | TRBV5-4 | 14
ASSQVQSGYEQY | TRBV4-3 | 12
ASSEGVSAGEQY | TRBV9 | 12
ASSLGGLAYEQY | TRBV7-9 | 12
ASSFTGQVYYEQY | TRBV28 | 13
SADDRIYGYT | TRBV29-1 | 10
ASSYYAGYNEQF | TRBV6-6 | 12
ASSPGGASGITDTQY | TRBV5-4 | 15
ASSSNRADTEAF | TRBV6-5 | 12
ASTWGVANYGYT | TRBV28 | 12
AWTDRAEAF | TRBV30 | 9
ASSLVAGEYGYT | TRBV18 | 12
ASSYSDRTEAF | TRBV6-2/TRBV6-3 | 11
ATSDLGTGGGDGYT | TRBV24-1 | 14
ASSLTLAGGHGEQF | TRBV28 | 14
ASSSPGQSPY | TRBV7-9 | 10
ASSLTRRSYEQY | TRBV27 | 12
ASNRGNGNQPQH | TRBV28 | 12
SVGGGEKLF | TRBV29-1 | 9
ASSQVETGARMNTEAF | TRBV4-1 | 16
ASSQGSAGVSNQPQH | TRBV3-1/TRBV3-2 | 15
ASSRLRTEVNTEAF | TRBV4-1 | 14
ASSSFEVVANTEAF | TRBV11-1 | 14
ASSWTSGFQETQY | TRBV7-9 | 13
ASSVGIGRLGETQY | TRBV2 | 14
ASSQDRDTEAF | TRBV11-3 | 11
SVAKGTEASYEQY | TRBV29-1 | 13
AITNRISYEQY | TRBV10-3 | 11
ASSLAATSTYNSPLH | TRBV5-6 | 15
ASSETGWSGTDTQY | TRBV6-1 | 14
ASSSQPILAPPRDEQY | TRBV5-6 | 16
ASSQEQVAGGTDTQY | TRBV4-1 | 15
ASSGLQGFAAF | TRBV9 | 11
ASSLGDRTIIDSGNTIY | TRBV5-6 | 17
ASSPVRGTFGDSPLH | TRBV19 | 15
ASSEIRQGGEETQY | TRBV28 | 14
ASSPNRGWTEAF | TRBV28 | 12
ASSPRTGRYEQY | TRBV4-1 | 12
ASRTDSLRPQH | TRBV28 | 11
ASSPGQQAGYT | TRBV27 | 11
ASSFYRYEQY | TRBV5-6 | 10
ASRLGTGTYNEQF | TRBV28 | 13
ASSTSGRAEQY | TRBV5-6 | 11
ASSLSGQANTGELF | TRBV5-1 | 14
ASTRDRSSYNSPLH | TRBV19 | 14
ATSDFSQNQETQY | TRBV24-1 | 13
ASGPYPGSGNTIY | TRBV12-5 | 13
ASSGQASSYNSPLH | TRBV2 | 14
ASTRGGGLGEQY | TRBV27 | 12
ATSFPARAYNEQF | TRBV24-1 | 13
ASSQGKARVDEQY | TRBV4-3 | 13